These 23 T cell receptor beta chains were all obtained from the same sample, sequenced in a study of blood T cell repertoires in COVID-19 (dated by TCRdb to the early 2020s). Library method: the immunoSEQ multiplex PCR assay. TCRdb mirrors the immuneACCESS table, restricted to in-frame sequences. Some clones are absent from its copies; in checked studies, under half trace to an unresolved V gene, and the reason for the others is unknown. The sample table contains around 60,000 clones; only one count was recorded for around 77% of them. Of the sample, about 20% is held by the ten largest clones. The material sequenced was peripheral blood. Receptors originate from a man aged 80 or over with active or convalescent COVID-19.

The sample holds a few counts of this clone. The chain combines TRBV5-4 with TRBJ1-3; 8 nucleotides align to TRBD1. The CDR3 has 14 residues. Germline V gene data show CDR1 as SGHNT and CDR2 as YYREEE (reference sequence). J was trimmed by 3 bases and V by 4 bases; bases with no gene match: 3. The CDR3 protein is CASSADRGGNTIYF. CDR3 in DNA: TGTGCCAGCAGCGCAGACAGGGGTGGAAACACCATATATTTT. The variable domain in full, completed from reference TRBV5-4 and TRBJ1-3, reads ETGVTQSPTHLIKTRGQQVTLRCSSQSGHNTVSWYQQALGQGPQFIFQYYREEENGRGNFPPRFSGLQFPNYSSELNVNALELDDSALYLCASSADRGGNTIYFGEGSWLTVV.

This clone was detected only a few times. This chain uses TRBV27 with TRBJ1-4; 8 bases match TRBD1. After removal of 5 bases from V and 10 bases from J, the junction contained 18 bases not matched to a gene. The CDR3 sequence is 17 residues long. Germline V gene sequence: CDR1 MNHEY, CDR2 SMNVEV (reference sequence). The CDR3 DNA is TGTGCCAGCAGTAAGGGGTCAAGCGGGACAGGTTTTGGAAAACTGTTTTTT. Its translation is CASSKGSSGTGFGKLFF.

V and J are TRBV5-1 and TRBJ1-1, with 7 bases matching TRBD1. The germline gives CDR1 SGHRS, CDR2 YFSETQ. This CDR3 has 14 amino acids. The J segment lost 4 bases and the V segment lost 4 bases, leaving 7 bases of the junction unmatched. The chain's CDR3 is CASSTTGDGTEAFF. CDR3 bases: TGCGCCAGCAGCACCACAGGGGACGGCACTGAAGCTTTCTTT. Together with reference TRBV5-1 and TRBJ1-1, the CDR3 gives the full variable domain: KAGVTQTPRYLIKTRGQQVTLSCSPISGHRSVSWYQQTPGQGLQFLFEYFSETQRNKGNFPGRFSGRQFSNSRSEMNVSTLELGDSALYLCASSTTGDGTEAFFGQGTRLTVV.

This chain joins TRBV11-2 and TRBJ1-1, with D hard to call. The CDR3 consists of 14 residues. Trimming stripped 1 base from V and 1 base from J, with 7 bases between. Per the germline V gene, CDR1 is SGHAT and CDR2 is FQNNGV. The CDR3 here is CASSLAFGNTEAFF. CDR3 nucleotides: TGTGCCAGCAGCTTAGCATTCGGGAACACTGAAGCTTTCTTT.

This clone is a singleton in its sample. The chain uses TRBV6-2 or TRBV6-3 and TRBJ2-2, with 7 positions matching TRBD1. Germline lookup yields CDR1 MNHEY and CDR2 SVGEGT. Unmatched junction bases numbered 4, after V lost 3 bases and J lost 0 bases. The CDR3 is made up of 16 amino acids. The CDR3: CASSYTGVANTGELFF. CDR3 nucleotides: TGTGCCAGCAGTTATACAGGGGTTGCGAACACCGGGGAGCTGTTTTTT.

This chain's CDR3 is CASSVAGRDQETQYF. The CDR3 DNA reads TGTGCCAGCAGCGTAGCGGGCAGGGACCAAGAGACCCAGTACTTC. The chain combines TRBV9 with TRBJ2-5, with D maybe TRBD1 (5 bases). The V end lost 0 bases, the J end lost 0 bases, and 9 bases lay between the germline ends. CDR1 and CDR2 (germline): SGDLS, YYNGEE. The CDR3 sequence is 15 residues long.

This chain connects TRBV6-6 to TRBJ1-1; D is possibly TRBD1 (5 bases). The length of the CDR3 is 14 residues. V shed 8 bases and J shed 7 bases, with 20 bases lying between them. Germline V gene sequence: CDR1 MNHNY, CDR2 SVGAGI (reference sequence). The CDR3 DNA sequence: TGTGCCAGCGTACCCGGACGGGGGAGCGGTGAAGCTTTCTTT. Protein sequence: CASVPGRGSGEAFF.

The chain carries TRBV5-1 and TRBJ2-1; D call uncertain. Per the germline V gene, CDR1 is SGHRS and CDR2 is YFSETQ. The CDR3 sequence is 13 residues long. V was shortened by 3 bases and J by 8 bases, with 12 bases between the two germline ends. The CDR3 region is CASSSMPQYEQFF. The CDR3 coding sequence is TGCGCCAGCAGCTCAATGCCCCAGTATGAGCAGTTCTTC.

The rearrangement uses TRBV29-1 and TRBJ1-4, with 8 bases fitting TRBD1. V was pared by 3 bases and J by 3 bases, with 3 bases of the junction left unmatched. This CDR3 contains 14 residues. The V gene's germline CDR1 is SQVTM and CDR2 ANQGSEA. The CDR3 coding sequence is TGCAGCGTTGAGGGGACAGGCGCTAATGAAAAACTGTTTTTT. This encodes CSVEGTGANEKLFF.

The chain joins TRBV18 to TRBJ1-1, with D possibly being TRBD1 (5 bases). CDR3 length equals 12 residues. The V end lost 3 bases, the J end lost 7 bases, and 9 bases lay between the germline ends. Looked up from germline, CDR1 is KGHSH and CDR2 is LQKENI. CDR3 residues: CASSPPGGEAFF. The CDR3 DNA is TGTGCCAGCTCACCTCCGGGGGGTGAAGCTTTCTTT.

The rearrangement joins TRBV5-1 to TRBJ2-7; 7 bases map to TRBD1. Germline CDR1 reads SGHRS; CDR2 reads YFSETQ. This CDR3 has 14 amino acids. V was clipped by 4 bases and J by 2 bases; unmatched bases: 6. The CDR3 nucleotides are TGCGCCAGCAGCACCTCCGGGACAGCCTACGAGCAGTACTTC. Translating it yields CASSTSGTAYEQYF.

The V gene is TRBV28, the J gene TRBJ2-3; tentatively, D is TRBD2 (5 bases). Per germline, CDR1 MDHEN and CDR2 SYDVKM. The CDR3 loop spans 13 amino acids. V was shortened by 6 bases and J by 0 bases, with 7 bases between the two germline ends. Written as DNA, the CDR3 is TGTGCCAGCAGCCCGGGAAGCACAGATACGCAGTATTTT. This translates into CASSPGSTDTQYF.

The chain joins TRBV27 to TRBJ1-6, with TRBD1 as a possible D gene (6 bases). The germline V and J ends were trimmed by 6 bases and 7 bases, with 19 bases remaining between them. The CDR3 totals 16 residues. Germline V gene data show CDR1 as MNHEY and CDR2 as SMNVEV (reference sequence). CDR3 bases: TGTGCCAGCAGAAATCTACAGGGTTTTCGCAATTCACCCCTCCACTTT. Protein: CASRNLQGFRNSPLHF.

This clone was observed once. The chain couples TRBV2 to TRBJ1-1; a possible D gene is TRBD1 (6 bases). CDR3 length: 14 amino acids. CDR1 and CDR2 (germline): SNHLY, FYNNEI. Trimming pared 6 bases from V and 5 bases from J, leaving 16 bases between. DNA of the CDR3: TGTGCCAGCAGCCTAACAGGGACGAGTACTGAAGCTTTCTTT. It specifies CASSLTGTSTEAFF.

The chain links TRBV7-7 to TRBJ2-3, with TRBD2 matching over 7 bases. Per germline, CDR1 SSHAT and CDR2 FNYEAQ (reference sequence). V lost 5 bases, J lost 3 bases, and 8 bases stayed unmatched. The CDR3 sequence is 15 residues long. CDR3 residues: CASSALGAGTDTQYF. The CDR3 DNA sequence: TGTGCCAGCAGCGCCCTAGGAGCGGGGACAGATACGCAGTATTTT.

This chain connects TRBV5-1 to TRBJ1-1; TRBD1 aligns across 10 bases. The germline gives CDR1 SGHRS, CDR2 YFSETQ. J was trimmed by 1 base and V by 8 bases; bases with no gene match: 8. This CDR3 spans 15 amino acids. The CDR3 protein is CASLLRTGGNTEAFF. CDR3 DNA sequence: TGCGCCAGTCTACTGAGGACAGGGGGGAACACTGAAGCTTTCTTT.

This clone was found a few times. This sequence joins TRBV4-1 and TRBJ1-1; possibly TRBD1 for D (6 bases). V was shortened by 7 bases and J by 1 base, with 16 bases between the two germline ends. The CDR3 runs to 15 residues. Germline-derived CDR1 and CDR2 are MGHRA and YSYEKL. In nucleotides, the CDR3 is TGCGCCAGCACCCTAGGGGGAAATCCGAACACTGAAGCTTTCTTT. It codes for CASTLGGNPNTEAFF.

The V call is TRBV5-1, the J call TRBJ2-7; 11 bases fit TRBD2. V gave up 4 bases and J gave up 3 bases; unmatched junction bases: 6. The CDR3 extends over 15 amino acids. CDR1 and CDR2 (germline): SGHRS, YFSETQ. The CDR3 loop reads CASSPSSGGSYEQYF. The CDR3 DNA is TGCGCCAGCAGCCCCTCTAGCGGGGGGAGCTACGAGCAGTACTTC. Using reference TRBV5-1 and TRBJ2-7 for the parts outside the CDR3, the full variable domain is KAGVTQTPRYLIKTRGQQVTLSCSPISGHRSVSWYQQTPGQGLQFLFEYFSETQRNKGNFPGRFSGRQFSNSRSEMNVSTLELGDSALYLCASSPSSGGSYEQYFGPGTRLTVT.

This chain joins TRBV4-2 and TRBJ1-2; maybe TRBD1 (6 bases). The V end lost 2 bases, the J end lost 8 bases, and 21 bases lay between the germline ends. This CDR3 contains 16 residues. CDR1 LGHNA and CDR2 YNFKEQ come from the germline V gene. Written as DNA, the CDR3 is TGTGCCAGCAGCCAAAATGAAGGACAGAAAGACCAGGGCTACACCTTC. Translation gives CASSQNEGQKDQGYTF.

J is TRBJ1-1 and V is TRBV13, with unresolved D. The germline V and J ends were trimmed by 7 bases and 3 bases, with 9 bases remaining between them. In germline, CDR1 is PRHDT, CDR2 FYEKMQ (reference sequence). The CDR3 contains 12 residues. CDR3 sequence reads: CASTGRDTEAFF. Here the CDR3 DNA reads TGTGCCAGCACCGGGAGGGACACTGAAGCTTTCTTT.

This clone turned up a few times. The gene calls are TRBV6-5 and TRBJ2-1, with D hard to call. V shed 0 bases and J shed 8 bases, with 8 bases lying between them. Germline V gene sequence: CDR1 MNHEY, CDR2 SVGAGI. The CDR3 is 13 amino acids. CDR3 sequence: CASSYSFGYEQFF. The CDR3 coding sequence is TGTGCCAGCAGTTACTCGTTTGGCTATGAGCAGTTCTTC.

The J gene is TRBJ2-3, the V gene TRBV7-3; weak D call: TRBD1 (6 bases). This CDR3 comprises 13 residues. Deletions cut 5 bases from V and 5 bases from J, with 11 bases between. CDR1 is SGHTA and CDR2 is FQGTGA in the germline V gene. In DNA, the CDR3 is TGTGCCAGCAGCCCTGGGGGCGGAGATACGCAGTATTTT. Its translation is CASSPGGGDTQYF.

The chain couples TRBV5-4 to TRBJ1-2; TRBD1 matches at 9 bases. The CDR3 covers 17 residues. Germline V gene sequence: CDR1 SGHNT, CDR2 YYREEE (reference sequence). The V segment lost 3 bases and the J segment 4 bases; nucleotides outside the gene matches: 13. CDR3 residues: CASSSYSGQGFSYGYTF. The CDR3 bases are TGTGCCAGCAGCTCCTACTCGGGACAGGGATTTTCCTATGGCTACACCTTC.